In its sample, the clone carrying this T cell receptor beta chain was seen a few times. The antigen is undetermined. The authors reverse transcribed all of the isolated RNA, so sequencing captured expressed TCRB transcripts. Approximately 4 million reads on average were seen across naive, central memory and regulatory T cell samples. Here immunoSEQ multiplex PCR was the method, and the copy in TCRdb shows in-frame clones only, minus some. This table holds around 400,000 clones, roughly 16% found once. V lost 4 bases, J lost 1 base, and 20 bases lay in between. The CDR3 sequence is 17 residues long. The germline V gene has CDR1 SQVTM and CDR2 ANQGSEA. The sample is drawn from a study of beta chain features in type 1 diabetes. General observations from the study: Equally in patients and controls, shorter templates might have been favored by PCR. The naive, central memory and Treg TCRB repertoires looked more alike in patients than they did in healthy donors.

The gene calls are TRBV29-1 and TRBJ2-1; unclear D gene. This receptor was identified in a woman under 30 in good health. The specimen was naive CD4+ T cells from blood. The CDR3 region has the DNA TGCAGCGTTGGAGGCAGTGGTCTGGCGATTTCCTACAATGAGCAGTTCTTC. Encoded protein: CSVGGSGLAISYNEQFF.